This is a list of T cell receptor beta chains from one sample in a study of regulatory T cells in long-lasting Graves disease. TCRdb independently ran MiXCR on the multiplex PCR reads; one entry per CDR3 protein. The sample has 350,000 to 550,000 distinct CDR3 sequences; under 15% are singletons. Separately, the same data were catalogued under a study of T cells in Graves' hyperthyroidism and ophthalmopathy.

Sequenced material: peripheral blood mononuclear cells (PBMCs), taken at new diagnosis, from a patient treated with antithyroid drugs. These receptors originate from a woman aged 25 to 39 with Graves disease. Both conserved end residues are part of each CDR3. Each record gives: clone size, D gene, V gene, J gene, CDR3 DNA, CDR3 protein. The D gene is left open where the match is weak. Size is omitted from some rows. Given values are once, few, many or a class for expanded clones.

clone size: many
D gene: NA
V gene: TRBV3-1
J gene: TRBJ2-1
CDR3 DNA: TGTGCCAGCAGCCAAATCCCAGGTGGAGGGAATGAGCAGTTCTTC
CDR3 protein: CASSQIPGGGNEQFF

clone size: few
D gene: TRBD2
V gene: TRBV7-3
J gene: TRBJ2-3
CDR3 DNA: TGTGCCAGCAGCTTCGGCGGGAGGGGAGATACGCAGTATTTT
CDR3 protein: CASSFGGRGDTQYF

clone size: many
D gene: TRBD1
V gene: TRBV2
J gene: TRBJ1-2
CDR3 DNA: TGTGCCAGCAGCGTCAAAGGGACAGGGGGCGATACTGGCTACACCTTC
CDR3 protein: CASSVKGTGGDTGYTF

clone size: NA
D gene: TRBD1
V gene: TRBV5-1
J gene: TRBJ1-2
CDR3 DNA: TGCGCCAGCAGCCCCGGTCGAATGATGACAGGGAAGGGAGGCTACACCTTC
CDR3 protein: CASSPGRMMTGKGGYTF

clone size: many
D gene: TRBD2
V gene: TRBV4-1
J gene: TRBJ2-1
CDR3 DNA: TGCGCCAGCAGCCAAGTTCCGCTTCTAGCGGGTGACAATGAGCAGTTCTTC
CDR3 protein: CASSQVPLLAGDNEQFF

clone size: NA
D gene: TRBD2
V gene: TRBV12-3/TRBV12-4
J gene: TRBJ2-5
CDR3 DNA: TGTGCCAGCAGTCCACTAGCGGGAGGTGGAACCCAGTACTTC
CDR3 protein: CASSPLAGGGTQYF

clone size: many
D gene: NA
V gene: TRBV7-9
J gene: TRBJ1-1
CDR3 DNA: TGTGCCAGCAGCCCCGGACAGTCGGTAGCTTTCTTT
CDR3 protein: CASSPGQSVAFF

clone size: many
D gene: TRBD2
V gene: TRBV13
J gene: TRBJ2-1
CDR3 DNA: TGTGCCAGCAGCTCGCCATATAGCGGGACCTACAATGAGCAGTTCTTC
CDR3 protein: CASSSPYSGTYNEQFF

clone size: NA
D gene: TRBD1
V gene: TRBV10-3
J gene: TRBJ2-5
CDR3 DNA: TGTGCCATCAGACCGACAGGGGCCCGGTTGGAGACCCAGTACTTC
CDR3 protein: CAIRPTGARLETQYF

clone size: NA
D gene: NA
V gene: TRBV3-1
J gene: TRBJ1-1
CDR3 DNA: TGTGCCAGCAGCCCCACGTTTGGAGCGAACACTGAAGCTTTCTTT
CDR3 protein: CASSPTFGANTEAFF

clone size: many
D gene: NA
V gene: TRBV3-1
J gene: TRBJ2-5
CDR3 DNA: TGCGACCCCCAGACCCAGTACTTC
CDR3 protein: CDPQTQYF

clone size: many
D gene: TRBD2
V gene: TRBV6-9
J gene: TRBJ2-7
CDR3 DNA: TGTGCCAGCAGTTGGGCTGAGGTGCGGGTCGGGAGGGTAAGGGAGCAGTACTTC
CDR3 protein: CASSWAEVRVGRVREQYF

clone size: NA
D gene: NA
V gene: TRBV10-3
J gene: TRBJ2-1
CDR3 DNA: TGTGCCATCAGTGAGTCGAGGGCGGGCAATGAGCAGTTCTTC
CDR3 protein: CAISESRAGNEQFF

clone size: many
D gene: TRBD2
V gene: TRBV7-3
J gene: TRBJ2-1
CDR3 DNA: TGTGCCAGCAGCGCAAGCGGGAATGGGAGGAATGAGCAGTTCTTC
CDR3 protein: CASSASGNGRNEQFF

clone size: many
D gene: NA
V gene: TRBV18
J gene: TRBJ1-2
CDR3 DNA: TGTGCCAGCTCACCAAGGGTGAACAACTATGGCTACACCTTC
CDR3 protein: CASSPRVNNYGYTF

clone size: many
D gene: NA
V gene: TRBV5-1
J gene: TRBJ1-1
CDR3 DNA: TGCGCCAGCAGCCAACCGGGGGTCACTGAAGCTTTCTTT
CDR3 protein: CASSQPGVTEAFF

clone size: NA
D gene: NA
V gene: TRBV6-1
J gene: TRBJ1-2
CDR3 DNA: TGTGCCAGCAGTGCTAATAACTATGGCTACACCTTC
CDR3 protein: CASSANNYGYTF

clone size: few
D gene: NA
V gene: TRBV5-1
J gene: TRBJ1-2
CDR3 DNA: TGCGCCAGCAGCTTGGAATCCGCAGGGTTCTATGGCTACACCTTC
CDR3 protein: CASSLESAGFYGYTF

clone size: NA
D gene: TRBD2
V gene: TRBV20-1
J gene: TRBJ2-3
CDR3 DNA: TGCAGTGCTTGTAGCGGGAGCGAGTACACAGATACGCAGTATTTT
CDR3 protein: CSACSGSEYTDTQYF

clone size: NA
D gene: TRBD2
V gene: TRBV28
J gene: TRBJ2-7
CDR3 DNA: TGTGCCAGCAGCCCCGGCGGGAGTAGCAACGAGCAGTACTTC
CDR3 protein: CASSPGGSSNEQYF

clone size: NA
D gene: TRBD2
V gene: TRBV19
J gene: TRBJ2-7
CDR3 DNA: TGTGCCAGTAGTATTGGGACTAGCGGCTACGAGCAGTACTTC
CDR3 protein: CASSIGTSGYEQYF

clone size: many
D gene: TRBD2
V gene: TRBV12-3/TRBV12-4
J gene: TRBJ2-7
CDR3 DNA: TGTGCCAGCAGACCCGAGAGAGGGCTAGCGGTACAGTCGTACTTC
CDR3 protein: CASRPERGLAVQSYF

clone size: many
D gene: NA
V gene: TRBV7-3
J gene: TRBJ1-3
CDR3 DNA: TGTGCCAGCAGCTTAGGGGGCCCCGGAGCGGCTGGAAACACCATATATTTT
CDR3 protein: CASSLGGPGAAGNTIYF

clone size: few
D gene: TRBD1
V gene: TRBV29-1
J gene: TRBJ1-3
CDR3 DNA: TGCAGCGTTGAGGGACAGGGGGTTGGAAACACCATATATTTT
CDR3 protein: CSVEGQGVGNTIYF

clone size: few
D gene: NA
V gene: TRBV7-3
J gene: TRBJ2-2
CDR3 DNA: TGTGCCAGCAGCGGGAATCTGGGCGGGGAGCTGTTTTTT
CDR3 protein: CASSGNLGGELFF

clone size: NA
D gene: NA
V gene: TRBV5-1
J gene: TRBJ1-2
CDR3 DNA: TGCGCCAGCAGCTTTAACACGGATGGCTACACCTTC
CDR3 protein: CASSFNTDGYTF

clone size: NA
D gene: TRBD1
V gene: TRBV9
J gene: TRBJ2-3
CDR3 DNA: TGTGCCAGCAGCGTACCCCACGGGACAGGGGTCACAGATACGCAGTATTTT
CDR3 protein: CASSVPHGTGVTDTQYF

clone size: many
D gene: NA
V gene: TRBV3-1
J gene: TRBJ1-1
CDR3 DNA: TGTGCCAGCAGCACAGGGTCCTCGAATGTTCAGGAAGCTTTCTTT
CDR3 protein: CASSTGSSNVQEAFF

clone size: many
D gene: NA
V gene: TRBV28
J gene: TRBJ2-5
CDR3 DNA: TGTGCCAGCAGCCGGCCCAGGAATCTCCAAGAGACCCAGTACTTC
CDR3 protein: CASSRPRNLQETQYF

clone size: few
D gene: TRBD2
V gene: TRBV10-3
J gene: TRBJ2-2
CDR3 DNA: TGTGCCATCAGTGAAACGGGACTATATAACACCGGGGAGCTGTTTTTT
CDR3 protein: CAISETGLYNTGELFF

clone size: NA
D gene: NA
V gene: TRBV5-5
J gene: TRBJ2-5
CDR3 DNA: TGTGCCAGCAGCTTGGACAGGGGGGGACTACAAGAGACCCAGTACTTC
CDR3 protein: CASSLDRGGLQETQYF